This TCR beta chain is from a study of human T cells and chemical hapten exposure. This clonotype was picked up many times. Its antigen is currently unknown. J gave up 4 bases and V 5 bases, and 4 bases lay outside the gene matches. Germline values: CDR1 MNHEY, CDR2 SVGAGI. CDR3 size: 14 residues. MiXCR, run by TCRdb on the RACE reads, gives a single entry per CDR3 protein. The sample yields tens of thousands of distinct CDR3 sequences, roughly 9.5% seen once. Findings and limits, study-wide: Expanded TCRs made up significantly more big CDR3 similarity clusters than controls did. Healthy individuals' immune responses may differ from those of donors, who had alopecia. TCRs at high frequency, those above 1 in 1000, did not change with DPC sensitization.

Time point noted: patch test 3, about 24 weeks after DPC sensitization. Treatment in this sample: therapeutic diphenylcyclopropenone sensitization with weekly scalp DPC. Extraction yielded total RNA from whole blood (unfractionated). At patch-test visits, sampling came before the patch test. The chain uses TRBV6-5 and TRBJ1-5; 8 nucleotides line up with TRBD1. This specimen consisted of whole blood, obtained in connection with sensitization to the hapten diphenylcyclopropenone (DPC). This TCR was recovered from a man aged 50 to 60 with alopecia areata. Some clones in this sample may be carry-over from other donors' samples. Written as DNA, the CDR3 is TGTGCCAGCAGTAGGACAGGGCGGAATCAGCCCCAGCATTTT. Protein sequence: CASSRTGRNQPQHF.